This is a list of T cell receptor beta chains from one sample in a study of PD-1 blockade in classical Hodgkin lymphoma. The repertoire was sequenced with immunoSEQ multiplex PCR; TCRdb's copy has only in-frame clones and lacks some. The sample has under 80,000 clones, 71% seen once. Sequenced here: peripheral blood mononuclear cells (PBMCs), sampled before the second cycle of nivolumab. The receptors shown here come from a human donor with classical Hodgkin lymphoma. CDR3s include the opening cysteine and the closing phenylalanine or tryptophan.

V: TRBV6-5
J: TRBJ2-3
CDR3: CASSYSMAGGKDTQYF

V: TRBV10-3
J: TRBJ1-5
CDR3: CAIMREGNQPQHF

V: TRBV12-1
J: TRBJ2-7
CDR3: CASSHTRVSRGEQYF

V: TRBV6-5
J: TRBJ1-1
CDR3: CASSVGGVDTEAFF

V: TRBV19
J: TRBJ1-2
CDR3: CASSITASQANYGYTF

V: TRBV11-3
J: TRBJ2-7
CDR3: CASSSRTGTYEQYF

V: TRBV2
J: TRBJ1-3
CDR3: CASSTGSLTGNTIYF

V: TRBV5-1
J: TRBJ2-7
CDR3: CASSPGQPPGNEQYF

V: TRBV4-1
J: TRBJ1-5
CDR3: CASSQEQSSYQPQHF

V: TRBV6-5
J: TRBJ2-7
CDR3: CASSPWRETLYEQYF

V: TRBV6-1
J: TRBJ1-1
CDR3: CASRGTPLLTTEAFF

V: TRBV18
J: TRBJ1-2
CDR3: CASSLGHGTGGHGYTF

V: TRBV30
J: TRBJ1-2
CDR3: CARWTGKNYGYTF

V: TRBV9
J: TRBJ2-1
CDR3: CASSGLTGGTYNEQFF

V: TRBV6-6
J: TRBJ1-5
CDR3: CASSPRLKHQPQHF

V: TRBV7-9
J: TRBJ1-3
CDR3: CASSPIGNTIYF

V: TRBV6-6
J: TRBJ1-4
CDR3: CASSPRTARAEKLFF

V: TRBV7-9
J: TRBJ2-1
CDR3: CASALGTEDEQFF

V: TRBV6-5
J: TRBJ1-2
CDR3: CASSLTRGYRGDYTF

V: TRBV7-9
J: TRBJ2-7
CDR3: CASSSTAPGSHLYEQYF

V: TRBV28
J: TRBJ2-3
CDR3: CASSLGVVADTQYF

V: TRBV7-9
J: TRBJ2-7
CDR3: CASSIQGVQAYEQYF

V: TRBV7-9
J: TRBJ2-5
CDR3: CASSSGVRETQYF

V: TRBV6-5
J: TRBJ1-2
CDR3: CASSPGTSNGYTF

V: TRBV10-1
J: TRBJ1-4
CDR3: CASSESPGNEKLFF

V: TRBV7-8
J: TRBJ2-5
CDR3: CASSLDVTQYF

V: TRBV20-1
J: TRBJ1-5
CDR3: CSANAGQPQHF

V: TRBV6-5
J: TRBJ2-3
CDR3: CASSTRDRGDTQYF

V: TRBV4-2
J: TRBJ2-1
CDR3: CASSQGSSEQFF

V: TRBV19
J: TRBJ1-2
CDR3: CASSTSQGSHGYTF

V: TRBV18
J: TRBJ1-5
CDR3: CASSPGGDQPQHF

V: TRBV2
J: TRBJ1-2
CDR3: CASSGQGGGYTF

V: TRBV11-2
J: TRBJ1-2
CDR3: CASSSGGGGYGYTF

V: TRBV5-6
J: TRBJ1-3
CDR3: CASSLDSLGAGNTIYF

V: TRBV30
J: TRBJ2-2
CDR3: CACRTGNTGELFF

V: TRBV30
J: TRBJ1-2
CDR3: CAWSVTGGNYGYTF

V: TRBV11-2
J: TRBJ1-6
CDR3: CASSLRDIHSPLHF

V: TRBV6-5
J: TRBJ1-3
CDR3: CASSSDWSSGNTIYF

V: TRBV6-1
J: TRBJ2-3
CDR3: CASRLGGTDTQYF

V: TRBV30
J: TRBJ1-3
CDR3: CAWSYLGSSGNTIYF

V: TRBV14
J: TRBJ2-7
CDR3: CASSQTTGSAGEQYF

V: TRBV27
J: TRBJ2-3
CDR3: CASSPSSNPTDTQYF

V: TRBV5-1
J: TRBJ2-7
CDR3: CASSYTGPPTEQYF

V: TRBV5-1
J: TRBJ1-1
CDR3: CASSLAGQGLATEAFF

V: TRBV19
J: TRBJ1-2
CDR3: CASSLPRTAIYGYTF

V: TRBV5-1
J: TRBJ2-2
CDR3: CASSLGIDTGELFF

V: TRBV6-1
J: TRBJ1-2
CDR3: CASSEQVFGGYTF

V: TRBV2
J: TRBJ1-2
CDR3: CASRPGQGAVNYGYTF

V: TRBV14
J: TRBJ2-7
CDR3: CASARGARYEQYF

V: TRBV20-1
J: TRBJ2-7
CDR3: CSARPSYEQYF

V: TRBV7-6
J: TRBJ2-1
CDR3: CASSPWTAYNEQFF

V: TRBV30
J: TRBJ1-2
CDR3: CAWRGQPSYGYTF

V: TRBV2
J: TRBJ1-3
CDR3: CASSTDGNTIYF